The rows below give T cell receptor beta chains drawn from one sample of a study of blood T cell repertoires in COVID-19. This table comes from immunoSEQ multiplex PCR, and its TCRdb copy is limited to in-frame clones, with some not included. The sample comprises some 120,000 clones, about 93% of which are singletons, and roughly 2% rests with the top ten. The sequencing sample was made of peripheral blood. All receptors come from a man in his forties or fifties with COVID-19, enrolled during active disease. Each CDR3 is given with its conserved first and last residue. D genes are given only for firm matches. A clone size is listed for some rows: how often the clone was seen (once, few, many), or a class if it is expanded.

DNA: TGTGCCAGCAGCCAGGGACTAGCGGCGACAGATACGCAGTATTTT
CDR3: CASSQGLAATDTQYF
D: TRBD2
V: TRBV4-2
size: once
J: TRBJ2-3

DNA: TGTGCCAGCAGCCCCGGACTAGCGGGAGGAGAGACCCAGTACTTC
CDR3: CASSPGLAGGETQYF
D: TRBD2
V: TRBV3-1/TRBV3-2
size: NA
J: TRBJ2-5

DNA: TGTGCCTGGAGTGTAGGAGCGGGAGCCCGGGTAGATACGCAGTATTTT
CDR3: CAWSVGAGARVDTQYF
D: TRBD2
V: TRBV30
size: NA
J: TRBJ2-3

DNA: TGTGCCAGTAGTGGAGGGACTAGCGGGAGGACAGATACGCAGTATTTT
CDR3: CASSGGTSGRTDTQYF
D: TRBD2
V: TRBV19
size: NA
J: TRBJ2-3

DNA: TGTGCCAGCAGGGGACAGGGTTTTTCCTACGAGCAGTACTTC
CDR3: CASRGQGFSYEQYF
D: TRBD1
V: TRBV28
size: NA
J: TRBJ2-7

DNA: TGTGCCAGCAGCCCGAGCAGGGTGGGCACTGAAGCTTTCTTT
CDR3: CASSPSRVGTEAFF
D: NA
V: TRBV3-1/TRBV3-2
size: NA
J: TRBJ1-1

DNA: TGTGCCAGCAGCTTCCGGGACAGGCTGAACACTGAAGCTTTCTTT
CDR3: CASSFRDRLNTEAFF
D: TRBD1
V: TRBV5-5
size: NA
J: TRBJ1-1

DNA: TGTGCCAGTTCGGGCGGGCAAGAGACCCAGTACTTC
CDR3: CASSGGQETQYF
D: NA
V: TRBV28
size: NA
J: TRBJ2-5

DNA: TGTGCCAGCAGCCTCCGGGAGGGCCTAGGGTTGTTCTTC
CDR3: CASSLREGLGLFF
D: TRBD2
V: TRBV6-2/TRBV6-3
size: NA
J: TRBJ2-1

DNA: TGCGCCAGCAGCTTACCCTTAGCGGGAGAGATAGATACGCAGTATTTT
CDR3: CASSLPLAGEIDTQYF
D: TRBD2
V: TRBV5-1
size: NA
J: TRBJ2-3

DNA: TGTGCCATCAGTGATAACCCGAGGTACAATCAGCCCCAGCATTTT
CDR3: CAISDNPRYNQPQHF
D: NA
V: TRBV10-3
size: NA
J: TRBJ1-5

DNA: TGTGCCAGTACGGGAAGGGAGGGACGAGGAAACACCATATATTTT
CDR3: CASTGREGRGNTIYF
D: NA
V: TRBV19
size: NA
J: TRBJ1-3

DNA: TGTGCCAGCAGCTTATTCGGCGGGAATGAAAAACTGTTTTTT
CDR3: CASSLFGGNEKLFF
D: NA
V: TRBV7-9
size: NA
J: TRBJ1-4

DNA: TGTGCCACCAGCAGCGGACACTACACCGGGGAGCTGTTTTTT
CDR3: CATSSGHYTGELFF
D: NA
V: TRBV15
size: NA
J: TRBJ2-2

DNA: TGCAGTGCTAGTCCCCTCGGGAAGGGCACAGATACGCAGTATTTT
CDR3: CSASPLGKGTDTQYF
D: NA
V: TRBV20-1
size: NA
J: TRBJ2-3

DNA: TGTGCCAGCAGCCGTATGGGAGCGTACCAAGAGACCCAGTACTTC
CDR3: CASSRMGAYQETQYF
D: NA
V: TRBV14
size: NA
J: TRBJ2-5